This entry concerns a single T cell receptor beta chain. This entry belongs to a study of OX40 agonist ivuxolimab in advanced cancers. Assay: immunoSEQ multiplex PCR; the TCRdb copy retains only in-frame clones and omits some. The sample shows around 70,000 clones, roughly 89% of them seen only once. This CDR3 comprises 20 residues. Per germline, CDR1 SGHNT and CDR2 YYREEE (reference sequence). Trimming took 4 bases from V and 0 from J; bases not matched to a gene: 14. V and J are TRBV5-4 and TRBJ2-6; 9 bases fit TRBD1. The specimen was CD4+ or CD8+ T cells sorted from blood, collected in a trial of the OX40 agonist ivuxolimab. The receptor's source is an adult with an advanced solid tumor such as melanoma, head and neck, liver or kidney cancer. Here the CDR3 reads CASSGVDRGPTLSGANVLTF. The DNA of the CDR3 is TGTGCCAGCAGCGGGGTGGACAGGGGTCCTACCCTCTCTGGGGCCAACGTCCTGACTTTC.